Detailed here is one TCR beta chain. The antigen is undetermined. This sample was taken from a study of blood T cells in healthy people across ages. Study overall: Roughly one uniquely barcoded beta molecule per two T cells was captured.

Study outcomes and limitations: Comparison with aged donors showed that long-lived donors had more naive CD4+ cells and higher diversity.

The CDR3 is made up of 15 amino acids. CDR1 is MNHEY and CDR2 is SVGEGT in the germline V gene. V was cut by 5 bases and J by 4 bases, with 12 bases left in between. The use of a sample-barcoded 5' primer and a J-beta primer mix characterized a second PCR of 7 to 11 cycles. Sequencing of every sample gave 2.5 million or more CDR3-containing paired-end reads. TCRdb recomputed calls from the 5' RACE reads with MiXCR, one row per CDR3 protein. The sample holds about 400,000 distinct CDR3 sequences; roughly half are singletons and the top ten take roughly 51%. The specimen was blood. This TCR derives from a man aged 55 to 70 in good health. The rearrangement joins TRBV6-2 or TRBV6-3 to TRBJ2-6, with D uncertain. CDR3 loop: CASSPEIGGANVLTF. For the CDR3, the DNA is TGTGCCAGCAGTCCCGAAATAGGGGGGGCCAACGTCCTGACTTTC.